The 17 T cell receptor beta chains given below trace back to one sample, sequenced in a study of blood T cells in healthy people across ages. A second 7 to 11 cycle PCR used barcoded and J-beta primers. TCRdb re-analysed the 5' RACE reads in MiXCR, keeping a single row per CDR3 protein. The profile shows around 1,000,000 distinct CDR3 sequences, around 27% of them singletons. The same sample was also studied in work on T cells of mothers and their children.

The sequenced material came from blood. The receptors were sampled from a girl aged 2-10 years in good health.

This clonotype was detected only a few times. This chain links TRBV20-1 with TRBJ2-1, with 14 bases identical to TRBD2. Germline V gene data show CDR1 as DFQATT and CDR2 as SNEGSKA (reference sequence). The ends lost 3 bases at V and 6 bases at J; junction bases unmatched: 1. The CDR3 sequence is 14 residues long. This CDR3 is CSARGLAGVNEQFF. The CDR3 nucleotides are TGCAGTGCTAGGGGACTAGCGGGAGTCAATGAGCAGTTCTTC.

This clonotype was counted a few times. The V call is TRBV6-1, the J call TRBJ2-5; 7 nucleotides align to TRBD2. The J call is doubtful: the DNA matches TRBJ2-7 better. Germline CDR1 reads MNHNS; CDR2 reads SASEGT. The CDR3 sequence is 11 residues long. The CDR3 sequence: CASTGGGEQYF. DNA of the CDR3: TGTGCCAGCACTGGCGGGGGCGAGCAGTACTTC.

This clonotype was seen repeatedly, ten times or more. The chain couples TRBV27 to TRBJ1-2, with no clear D. The CDR3 is 12 amino acids. The V end was cut by 6 bases, the J end by 5 bases, with 10 bases between. Germline V gene data show CDR1 as MNHEY and CDR2 as SMNVEV (reference sequence). The CDR3 DNA reads as TGTGCCAGCAGCTTGAGCGGGTATGGCTACACCTTC. Encoded protein: CASSLSGYGYTF.

This chain links TRBV14 with TRBJ2-1, with TRBD2 identical over 9 bases. The CDR3 covers 16 residues. The V gene's germline CDR1 is SGHDN and CDR2 FVKESK. The J segment lost 6 bases and the V segment lost 5 bases, leaving 11 bases of the junction unmatched. The CDR3 sequence is CASSTHTGTSINEQFF. The DNA of the CDR3 is TGTGCCAGCAGCACTCATACCGGGACTAGCATCAATGAGCAGTTCTTC. The full variable domain, in which reference TRBV14 and TRBJ2-1 provide the parts outside the CDR3, is EAGVTQFPSHSVIEKGQTVTLRCDPISGHDNLYWYRRVMGKEIKFLLHFVKESKQDESGMPNNRFLAERTGGTYSTLKVQPAELEDSGVYFCASSTHTGTSINEQFFGPGTRLTVL.

This clonotype was observed a few times. The genes are TRBV20-1 and TRBJ2-1; maybe TRBD2 (6 bases). The germline CDR1 and CDR2 sequences are DFQATT and SNEGSKA (reference sequence). V shed 3 bases and J shed 6 bases, with 18 bases lying between them. The CDR3 contains 15 residues. Here the CDR3 reads CSARETRRERNEQFF. CDR3 nucleotide sequence: TGCAGTGCTAGGGAGACTAGAAGGGAGCGCAATGAGCAGTTCTTC.

This clonotype was detected only a few times. The chain is built from TRBV4-1 and TRBJ2-7; D possibly corresponds to TRBD1 (6 bases). Germline V gene lookup returns CDR1 MGHRA and CDR2 YSYEKL. V was clipped by 4 bases and J by 6 bases, with 19 bases between them. This CDR3 spans 15 amino acids. CDR3 sequence reads: CASSPVGQRLFEQYF. The CDR3 region has the DNA TGCGCCAGCAGCCCCGTTGGACAGCGCCTTTTCGAGCAGTACTTC.

This clonotype was seen a few times. One end of the junction is discordant with germline, which a read error may explain. This rearrangement joins TRBV28 to TRBJ2-1; 7 bases agree with TRBD2. CDR1 is MDHEN and CDR2 is SYDVKM in the germline V gene. CDR3 size: 15 residues. The CDR3 bases are TGTGCCAGCAGTTTGGGAGGGCGGGCCCACAATGAACAGTTCTTC. Translation gives CASSLGGRAHNEQFF.

The chain combines TRBV5-1 with TRBJ2-1; D may be TRBD1 (6 bases). Looked up from germline, CDR1 is SGHRS and CDR2 is YFSETQ. V lost 7 bases, J lost 5 bases, and 22 bases lay in between. This CDR3 comprises 16 residues. CDR3 coding DNA: TGCGCCAGCGGCATCGCTTCGATACAGGGTGACAATGAGCAGTTCTTC. The encoded protein is CASGIASIQGDNEQFF.

CDR3 residues: CASRDSFQNQPQHF. The DNA for the CDR3 is TGTGCCAGCAGGGACAGTTTTCAGAATCAGCCCCAGCATTTT. This chain uses TRBV28 with TRBJ1-5; D perhaps matches TRBD1 (6 bases). This CDR3 contains 14 residues. The germline V gene encodes CDR1 MDHEN and CDR2 SYDVKM. V lost 6 bases and J 4 bases, leaving 13 bases between the germline ends.

This clonotype was seen only a few times. V and J are TRBV7-2 and TRBJ2-3; 12 bases fit TRBD2. The length of the CDR3 is 15 residues. J gave up 4 bases and V 6 bases, and 5 bases lay outside the gene matches. Germline CDR1 and CDR2: SGHTA and FQGNSA. The CDR3 sequence is CASSYTSGRSDTQYF. As DNA, the CDR3 is TGTGCCAGCAGTTACACTAGCGGGAGGTCAGATACGCAGTATTTT.

This clonotype was found once. A read error may be the cause here, since a much bigger clone is one base away. J is TRBJ2-5 and V is TRBV7-2; D uncertain. Per germline, CDR1 SGHTA and CDR2 FQGNSA. The CDR3 sequence is 14 residues long. V lost 1 base, J lost 0 bases, and 6 bases lay in between. The DNA of the CDR3 is TGTGCCAGCAGCTTAGGGATGTACCAAGAGACCCAGTACTTC. Amino acid sequence: CASSLGMYQETQYF.

This clonotype has more than one count but fewer than ten. V and J are TRBV6-5 and TRBJ2-3, with 11 positions matching TRBD2. Per germline, CDR1 MNHEY and CDR2 SVGAGI. V shed 1 base and J 6 bases; nucleotides not matched to a gene: 6. The CDR3 is 16 amino acids. The CDR3 sequence is CASSYYSGRDGDTQYF. The CDR3 region has the DNA TGTGCCAGCAGTTACTATAGCGGGAGGGACGGGGATACGCAGTATTTT.

The chain links TRBV20-1 to TRBJ2-5; 8 positions agree with TRBD2. Matching the DNA end better, TRBJ2-1 makes the J call doubtful. The CDR3 sequence is 15 residues long. Germline CDR1 reads DFQATT; CDR2 reads SNEGSKA (reference sequence). This CDR3 reads CSVVSGTSLKYEQFF. CDR3 DNA: TGCAGTGTGGTGAGTGGGACTAGTCTTAAGTATGAGCAGTTCTTC.

This clonotype was counted between two and nine times. The rearrangement joins TRBV6-1 to TRBJ2-7, with TRBD2 as a possible D gene (7 bases). V was cut by 1 base and J by 10 bases, with 14 bases left in between. The CDR3 extends over 13 amino acids. CDR1 is MNHNS and CDR2 is SASEGT in the germline V gene. The CDR3 loop is CASSEGWRGGQYF. CDR3 DNA sequence: TGTGCCAGCAGTGAAGGATGGAGGGGGGGCCAGTACTTC.

The chain has TRBV7-6 and TRBJ2-1; maybe TRBD2 (5 bases). Germline assignment: CDR1 SGHVS and CDR2 FNYEAQ. Trimming removed 1 base at V and 10 bases at J, with 17 bases between. This CDR3 has 15 residues. The CDR3 sequence is CASSLVPLKTGEQFF. In DNA form, the CDR3 reads TGTGCCAGCAGCTTAGTTCCTCTCAAAACGGGGGAGCAGTTCTTC.

This chain links TRBV28 with TRBJ2-7, with 7 bases identical to TRBD1. From germline, CDR1 is MDHEN and CDR2 SYDVKM. CDR3 length: 19 amino acids. V was clipped by 5 bases and J by 0 bases; unmatched bases: 19. The CDR3 here is CASSPRYARTGSSSYEQYF. DNA for the CDR3: TGTGCCAGCAGTCCCCGTTATGCCAGGACAGGCAGTAGCTCCTACGAGCAGTACTTC.

This clonotype was seen a few times. The chain combines TRBV11-2 with TRBJ2-1; possible D gene TRBD1, 5 bases. V was cut by 5 bases and J by 6 bases, with 20 bases left in between. The CDR3 extends over 16 amino acids. Germline V CDR1 and CDR2: SGHAT, FQNNGV. DNA of the CDR3: TGTGCCAGCAGCGCCCCCTCAAAGGACATCTCCAATGAGCAGTTCTTC. It encodes CASSAPSKDISNEQFF.